Listed below are T cell receptor beta chains from one sample, sequenced in a study of CD8 T cells in ankylosing spondylitis. TCRdb reprocessed the 5' RACE reads via MiXCR and lists one record per CDR3 protein. The table includes fewer than 650,000 distinct CDR3 sequences, roughly an eighth detected once. Sequenced: blood, either unsorted or a sorted T cell fraction (not recorded which). The receptors originated from a male donor with ankylosing spondylitis. CDR3s include the opening cysteine and the closing phenylalanine or tryptophan. Fields, in order: V gene, clone size, J gene, D gene, CDR3 DNA, CDR3 protein. The D gene is left open where the match is weak. Clone size, where shown, is once, few, many, or a class for clones that have expanded.

TRBV5-1,few,TRBJ2-3,TRBD2,TGCGCCAGCAGCTTGCGGACTAGCGGGACCACTATATACACAGATACGCAGTATTTT,CASSLRTSGTTIYTDTQYF
TRBV6-5,few,TRBJ1-3,-,TGTGCCAGCAGTTACTTAGGGTCCTCTGGAAACACCATATATTTT,CASSYLGSSGNTIYF
TRBV11-1,-,TRBJ1-4,-,TGTGCCAGCAGCTTAGGGGGAGGGGCAGTCGCAACTAATGAAAAACTGTTTTTT,CASSLGGGAVATNEKLFF
TRBV27,few,TRBJ2-7,TRBD2,TGTGCCAGCAGTTTAAGATTGCGCGGGAGAGGCAGCGAGCAGTACTTC,CASSLRLRGRGSEQYF
TRBV5-1,-,TRBJ2-3,TRBD2,TGCGCCAGCAGCTTGGGACTAGCGGGAGAGCGCCTCTCAGATACGCAGTATTTT,CASSLGLAGERLSDTQYF
TRBV5-1,many,TRBJ2-3,-,TGTGCCAGCAGCTTGATAGATACGCAGTATTTT,CASSLIDTQYF
TRBV6-5,-,TRBJ2-1,TRBD2,TGTGCCAGCAGTTACGTGGCGGGAGGGCTCAATGAGCAGTTCTTC,CASSYVAGGLNEQFF
TRBV10-2,-,TRBJ1-3,-,TGCGCCAGCAGTGAGTCCGAGAGGTGGGGAAACACCATATATTTT,CASSESERWGNTIYF
TRBV7-9,-,TRBJ2-5,-,TGTGCCAGCAGCTTCGCAGGGTTCGAGACCCAGTACTTC,CASSFAGFETQYF
TRBV14,few,TRBJ2-2,-,TGTGCCAGCAGTGAAGACGGTTACACCGGGGAGCTGTTTTTT,CASSEDGYTGELFF
TRBV7-9,many,TRBJ2-1,TRBD2,TGTGCCAGCAGCTTAGCGCGGGGACTATCATTAGATGAGCAGTTCTTC,CASSLARGLSLDEQFF
TRBV3-1,-,TRBJ2-5,-,TGTGCCAGCACCCGAGGGGGGACTACCCAAGAGACCCAGTACTTC,CASTRGGTTQETQYF
TRBV12-3/TRBV12-4,-,TRBJ2-1,TRBD2,TGTGCCAGCAGTCGATCCGGGACTAGCGGGAGAGGATGGGACAATGAGCAGTTCTTC,CASSRSGTSGRGWDNEQFF
TRBV15,-,TRBJ1-4,-,TGTGCCACCGGGCTGGGGTCGGCTAATGAAAAACTGTTTTTT,CATGLGSANEKLFF
TRBV11-1,-,TRBJ2-6,-,TGTGCCAGCAGCTTGAGGAGTTTCCTCTCTGGGGCCAACGTCCTGACTTTC,CASSLRSFLSGANVLTF
TRBV21-1,-,TRBJ2-1,-,TGTGCCAGCAGCAGCGACAGGCCGGGAGAGCAGTTCTTC,CASSSDRPGEQFF
TRBV6-1,-,TRBJ1-5,-,TGTGCCAGCAGTGAAGGGACAGATGATGGCAATCAGCCCCAGCATTTT,CASSEGTDDGNQPQHF
TRBV12-3/TRBV12-4,many,TRBJ1-4,-,TGTGCCAGCAAGGGACGGTCCGCAACTAATGAAAAACTGTTTTTT,CASKGRSATNEKLFF
TRBV11-3,-,TRBJ2-5,-,TGTGCCAGCGGTTCGAGGCAGAACCAAGAGACCCAGTACTTC,CASGSRQNQETQYF
TRBV20-1,-,TRBJ1-2,-,TGCAGTGCTAGAGATGCCGTCAGGGATGGCTACACCTTC,CSARDAVRDGYTF
TRBV24-1,-,TRBJ1-4,TRBD1,TGTGCCACCAGTGATTCTCGGACAGGGCGGGGTGAAAAACTGTTTTTT,CATSDSRTGRGEKLFF
TRBV10-3,few,TRBJ2-3,TRBD1,TGTGCCATCAGCTCACGCGGACAGGGTACAGATACGCAGTATTTT,CAISSRGQGTDTQYF
TRBV2,-,TRBJ1-2,-,TGTGCCAGCAGTGAGGGAGGGGCGGGTGGCTACACCTTC,CASSEGGAGGYTF
TRBV20-1,many,TRBJ1-2,TRBD1,TGCAGTGCTGGAGTCAGGGGGCCTTATGGCTACACCTTC,CSAGVRGPYGYTF
TRBV5-1,-,TRBJ2-5,-,TGCGCCTCGATCGGAGACTACCAAGAGACCCAGTACTTC,CASIGDYQETQYF
TRBV9,many,TRBJ1-2,TRBD1,TGTGCCAGCAGCGTTGGTCAGGGGGCTTCCGCTAACTATGGCTACACCTTC,CASSVGQGASANYGYTF
TRBV4-2,many,TRBJ2-6,-,TGTGCCAGCAGCCAAGTGGTAGGGCAGGCCAGCTCTGGGGCCAACGTCCTGACTTTC,CASSQVVGQASSGANVLTF
TRBV5-1,few,TRBJ1-2,-,TGCGCCAGCAGCTTGGACGCCCTCGGCTATGGCTACACCTTC,CASSLDALGYGYTF
TRBV20-1,-,TRBJ2-5,-,TGCAGTGCCCCCAAGCACCTCCAAGAGACCCAGTACTTC,CSAPKHLQETQYF
TRBV12-3/TRBV12-4,many,TRBJ2-7,TRBD2,TGTGCCAGCACCAGAATTAGCGGGAGGTATTCCTACGAGCAGTACTTC,CASTRISGRYSYEQYF
TRBV4-1,many,TRBJ2-1,-,TGCGCCAGCAGCCAAGATTGGGGGACCAGCTCCTACAATGAGCAGTTCTTC,CASSQDWGTSSYNEQFF